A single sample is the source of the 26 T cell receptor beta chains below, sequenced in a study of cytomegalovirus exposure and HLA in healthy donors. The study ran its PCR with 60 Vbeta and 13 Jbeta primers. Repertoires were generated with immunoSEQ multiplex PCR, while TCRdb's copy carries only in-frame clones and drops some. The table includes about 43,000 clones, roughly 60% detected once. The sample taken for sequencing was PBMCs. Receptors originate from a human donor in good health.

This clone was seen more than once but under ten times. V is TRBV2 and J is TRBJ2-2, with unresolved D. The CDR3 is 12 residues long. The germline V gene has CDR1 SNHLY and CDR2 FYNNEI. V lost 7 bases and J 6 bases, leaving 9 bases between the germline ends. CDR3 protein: CASNAGAGELFF. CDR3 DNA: TGTGCCAGCAACGCCGGAGCCGGGGAGCTGTTTTTT.

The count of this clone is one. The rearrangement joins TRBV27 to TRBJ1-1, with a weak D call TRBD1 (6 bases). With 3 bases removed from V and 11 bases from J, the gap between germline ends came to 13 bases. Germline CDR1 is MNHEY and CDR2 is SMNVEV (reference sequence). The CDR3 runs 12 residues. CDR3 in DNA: TGTGCCAGCAGTTTTTCAGGGGCAAGGGCTTTCTTT. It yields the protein CASSFSGARAFF.

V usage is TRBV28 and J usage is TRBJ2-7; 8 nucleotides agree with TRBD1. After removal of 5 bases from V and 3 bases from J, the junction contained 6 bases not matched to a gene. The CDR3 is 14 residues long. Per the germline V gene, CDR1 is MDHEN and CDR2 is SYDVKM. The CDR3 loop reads CASSPPGQVYEQYF. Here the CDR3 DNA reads TGTGCCAGCAGTCCCCCGGGACAGGTCTACGAGCAGTACTTC.

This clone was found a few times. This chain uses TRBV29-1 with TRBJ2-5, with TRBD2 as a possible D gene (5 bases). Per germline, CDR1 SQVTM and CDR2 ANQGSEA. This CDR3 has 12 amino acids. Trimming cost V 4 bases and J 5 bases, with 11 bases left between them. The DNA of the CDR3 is TGCAGCGTTGTTTACAGAGGGGAGACCCAGTACTTC. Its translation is CSVVYRGETQYF.

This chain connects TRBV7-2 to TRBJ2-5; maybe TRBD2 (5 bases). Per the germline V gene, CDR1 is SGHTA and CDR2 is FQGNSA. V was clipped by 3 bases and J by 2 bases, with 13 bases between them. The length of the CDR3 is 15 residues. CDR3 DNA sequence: TGTGCCAGCAGCTTCGGGATGGGCCCGCAAGAGACCCAGTACTTC. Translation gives CASSFGMGPQETQYF.

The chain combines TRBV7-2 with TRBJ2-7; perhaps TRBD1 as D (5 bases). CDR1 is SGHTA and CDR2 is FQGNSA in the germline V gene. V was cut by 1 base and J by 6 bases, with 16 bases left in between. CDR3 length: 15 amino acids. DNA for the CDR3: TGTGCCAGCAGCTTAGGGGGCCCAAGGGCCTCCGAGCAGTACTTC. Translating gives CASSLGGPRASEQYF.

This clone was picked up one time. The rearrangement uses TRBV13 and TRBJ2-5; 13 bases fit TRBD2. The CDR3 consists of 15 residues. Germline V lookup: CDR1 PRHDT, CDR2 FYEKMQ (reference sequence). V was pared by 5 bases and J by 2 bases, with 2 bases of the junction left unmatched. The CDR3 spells CASSETSGGQETQYF. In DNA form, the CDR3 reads TGTGCCAGCAGCGAGACTAGCGGGGGGCAAGAGACCCAGTACTTC.

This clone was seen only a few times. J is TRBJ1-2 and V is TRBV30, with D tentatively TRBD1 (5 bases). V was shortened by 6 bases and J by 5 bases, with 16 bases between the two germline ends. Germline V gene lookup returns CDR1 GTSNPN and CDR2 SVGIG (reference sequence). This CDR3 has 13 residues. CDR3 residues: CACPRGGGYGYTF. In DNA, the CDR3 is TGTGCCTGCCCCCGCGGGGGAGGGTATGGCTACACCTTC.

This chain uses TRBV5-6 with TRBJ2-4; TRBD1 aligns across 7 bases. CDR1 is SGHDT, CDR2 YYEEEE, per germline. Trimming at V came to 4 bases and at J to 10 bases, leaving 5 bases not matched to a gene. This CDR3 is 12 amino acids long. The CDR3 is CASSVDRVIQYF. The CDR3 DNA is TGTGCCAGCAGCGTTGACAGGGTTATTCAGTACTTC.

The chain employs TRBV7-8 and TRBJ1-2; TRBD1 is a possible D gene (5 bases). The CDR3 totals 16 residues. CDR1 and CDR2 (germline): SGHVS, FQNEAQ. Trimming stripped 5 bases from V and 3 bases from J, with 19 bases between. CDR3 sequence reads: CASSQGGAANYYGYTF. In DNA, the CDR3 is TGTGCCAGCAGCCAGGGCGGGGCGGCGAACTACTATGGCTACACCTTC.

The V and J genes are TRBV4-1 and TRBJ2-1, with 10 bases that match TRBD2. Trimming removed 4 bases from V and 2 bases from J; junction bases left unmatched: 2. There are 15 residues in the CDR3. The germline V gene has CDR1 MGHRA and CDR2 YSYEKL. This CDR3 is CASSRSGGAYNEQFF. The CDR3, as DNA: TGCGCCAGCAGCCGAAGCGGGGGGGCCTACAATGAGCAGTTCTTC.

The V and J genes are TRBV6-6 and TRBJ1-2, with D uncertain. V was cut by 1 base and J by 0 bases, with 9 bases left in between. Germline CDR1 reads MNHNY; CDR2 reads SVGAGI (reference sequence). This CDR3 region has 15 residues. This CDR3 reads CASSYFPLANYGYTF. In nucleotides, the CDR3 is TGTGCCAGCAGTTACTTCCCGCTAGCTAACTATGGCTACACCTTC.

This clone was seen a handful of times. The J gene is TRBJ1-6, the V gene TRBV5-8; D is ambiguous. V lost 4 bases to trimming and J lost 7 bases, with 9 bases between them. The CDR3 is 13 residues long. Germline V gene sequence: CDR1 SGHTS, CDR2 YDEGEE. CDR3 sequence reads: CASSVNRNSPLHF. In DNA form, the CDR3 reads TGTGCCAGCAGCGTGAACAGAAATTCACCCCTCCACTTT.

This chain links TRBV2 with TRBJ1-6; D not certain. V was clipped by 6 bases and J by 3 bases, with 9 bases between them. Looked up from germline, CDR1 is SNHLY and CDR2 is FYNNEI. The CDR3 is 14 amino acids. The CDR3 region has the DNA TGTGCCAGCAGGCAGAGGGACTATAATTCACCCCTCCACTTT. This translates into CASRQRDYNSPLHF. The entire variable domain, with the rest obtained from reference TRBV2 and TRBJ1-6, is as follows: EPEVTQTPSHQVTQMGQEVILRCVPISNHLYFYWYRQILGQKVEFLVSFYNNEISEKSEIFDDQFSVERPDGSNFTLKIRSTKLEDSAMYFCASRQRDYNSPLHFGNGTRLTVT.

CDR3 in DNA: TGCAGCGTTGCAGGGGGCGCGGGAGAGCAGTACTTC. Translating gives CSVAGGAGEQYF. The rearrangement links TRBV29-1 to TRBJ2-7, with TRBD1 matching over 8 bases. Germline V lookup: CDR1 SQVTM, CDR2 ANQGSEA. Germline trimming cut 4 bases from V and 7 bases from J; bases unmatched to any gene: 6. The CDR3 covers 12 residues.

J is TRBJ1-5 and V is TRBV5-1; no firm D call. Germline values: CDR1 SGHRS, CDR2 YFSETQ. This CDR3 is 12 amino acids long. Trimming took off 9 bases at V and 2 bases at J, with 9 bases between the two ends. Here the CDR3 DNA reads TGCGCCAAGGAGGGTGGCAATCAGCCCCAGCATTTT. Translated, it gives CAKEGGNQPQHF.

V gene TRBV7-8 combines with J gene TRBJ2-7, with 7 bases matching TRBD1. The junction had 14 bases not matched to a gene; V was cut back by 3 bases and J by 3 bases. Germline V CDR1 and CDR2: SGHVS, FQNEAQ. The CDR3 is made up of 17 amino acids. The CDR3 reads CASSLKTSGTVNYEQYF. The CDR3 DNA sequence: TGTGCCAGCAGCTTGAAGACGTCGGGGACAGTAAACTACGAGCAGTACTTC.

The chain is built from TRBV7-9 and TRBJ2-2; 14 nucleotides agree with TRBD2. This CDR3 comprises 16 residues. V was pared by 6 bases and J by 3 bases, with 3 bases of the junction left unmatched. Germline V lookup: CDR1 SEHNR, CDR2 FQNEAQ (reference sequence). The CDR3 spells CASSWGLAGDTGELFF. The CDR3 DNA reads TGTGCCAGCAGTTGGGGACTAGCGGGGGACACCGGGGAGCTGTTTTTT.

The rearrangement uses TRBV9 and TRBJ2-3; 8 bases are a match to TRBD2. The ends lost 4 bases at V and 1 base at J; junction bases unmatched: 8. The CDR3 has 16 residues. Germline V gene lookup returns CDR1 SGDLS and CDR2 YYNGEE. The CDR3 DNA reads TGTGCCAGCAGCCGGGGCGGGGGGCCGGGCACAGATACGCAGTATTTT. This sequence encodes CASSRGGGPGTDTQYF.

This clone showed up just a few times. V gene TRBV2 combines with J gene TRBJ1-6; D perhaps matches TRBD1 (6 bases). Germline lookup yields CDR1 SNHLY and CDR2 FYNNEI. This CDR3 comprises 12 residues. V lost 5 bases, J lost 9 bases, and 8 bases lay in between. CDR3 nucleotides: TGTGCCAGCAGTCTCAGGGGTTCACCCCTCCACTTT. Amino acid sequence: CASSLRGSPLHF.

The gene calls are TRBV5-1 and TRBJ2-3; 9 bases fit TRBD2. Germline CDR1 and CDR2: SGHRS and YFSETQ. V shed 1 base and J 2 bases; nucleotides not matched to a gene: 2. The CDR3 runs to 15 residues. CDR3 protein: CASSLPSGNTDTQYF. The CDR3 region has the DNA TGCGCCAGCAGCTTGCCTAGCGGGAACACAGATACGCAGTATTTT.

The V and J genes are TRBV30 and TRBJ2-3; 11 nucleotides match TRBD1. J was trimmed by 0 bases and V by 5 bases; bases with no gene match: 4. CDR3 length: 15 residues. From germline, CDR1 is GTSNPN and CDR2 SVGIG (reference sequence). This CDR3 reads CAWGQGALSTDTQYF. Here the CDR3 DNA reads TGTGCCTGGGGACAGGGGGCGCTGAGCACAGATACGCAGTATTTT.

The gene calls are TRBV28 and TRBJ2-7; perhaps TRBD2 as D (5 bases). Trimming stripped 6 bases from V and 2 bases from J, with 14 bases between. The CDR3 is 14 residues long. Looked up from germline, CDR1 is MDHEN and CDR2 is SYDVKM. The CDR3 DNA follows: TGTGCCAGCAGGTCTACTAGTTTTCCCTACGAGCAGTACTTC. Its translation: CASRSTSFPYEQYF.

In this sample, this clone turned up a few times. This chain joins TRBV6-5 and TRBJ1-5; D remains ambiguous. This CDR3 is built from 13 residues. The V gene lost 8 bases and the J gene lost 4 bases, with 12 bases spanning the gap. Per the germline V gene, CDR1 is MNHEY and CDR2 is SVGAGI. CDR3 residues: CASGNWENQPQHF. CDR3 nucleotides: TGTGCCAGCGGCAATTGGGAGAATCAGCCCCAGCATTTT.

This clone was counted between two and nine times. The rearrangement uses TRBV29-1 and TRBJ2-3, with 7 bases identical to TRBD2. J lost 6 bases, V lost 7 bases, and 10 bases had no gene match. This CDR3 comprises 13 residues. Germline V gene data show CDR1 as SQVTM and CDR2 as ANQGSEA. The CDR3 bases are TGCAGCGAAATCCTGAGCGGGACTGATACGCAGTATTTT. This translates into CSEILSGTDTQYF.

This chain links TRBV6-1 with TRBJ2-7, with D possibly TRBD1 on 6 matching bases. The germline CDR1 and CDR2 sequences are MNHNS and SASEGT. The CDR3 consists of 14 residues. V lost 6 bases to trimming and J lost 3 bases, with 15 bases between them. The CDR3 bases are TGTGCCAGCAGAAGAGGGGGTAGAAGCTACGAGCAGTACTTC. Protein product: CASRRGGRSYEQYF.